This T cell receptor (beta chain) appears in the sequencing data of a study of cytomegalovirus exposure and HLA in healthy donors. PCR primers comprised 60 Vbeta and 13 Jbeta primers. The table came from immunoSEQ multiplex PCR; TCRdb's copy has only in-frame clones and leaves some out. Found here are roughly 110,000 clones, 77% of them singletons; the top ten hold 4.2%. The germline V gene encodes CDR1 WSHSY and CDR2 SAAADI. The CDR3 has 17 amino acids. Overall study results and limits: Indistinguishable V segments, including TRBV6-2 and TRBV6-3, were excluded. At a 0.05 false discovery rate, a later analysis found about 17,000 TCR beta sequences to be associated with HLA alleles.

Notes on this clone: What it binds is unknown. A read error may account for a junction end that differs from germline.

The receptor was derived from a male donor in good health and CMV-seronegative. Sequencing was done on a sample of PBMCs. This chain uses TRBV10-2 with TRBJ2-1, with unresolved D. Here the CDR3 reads CASSESAALESSNEQFF. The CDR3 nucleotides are TGCGCCAGCAGTGAGAGTGCGGCTCTAGAGTCCTCCAATGAGCAGTTCTTC.